These 8 T cell receptor beta chains originate from one sample sequenced in a study of blood T cell repertoires in COVID-19. Some clones are missing from TCRdb's copy, which holds only in-frame ones; the method was immunoSEQ multiplex PCR. The sample records about 76,000 clones, about 90% being singletons. Material: peripheral blood. These receptors originate from a human donor in a cohort sampled during active COVID-19.

CDR3 loop: CASSPGRRATGELFF. The CDR3 bases are TGTGCCAGCAGCCCGGGAAGGCGGGCCACCGGGGAGCTGTTTTTT. The J gene is TRBJ2-2, the V gene TRBV9; D is possibly TRBD2 (5 bases). Per the germline V gene, CDR1 is SGDLS and CDR2 is YYNGEE. Between the trimmed V and J ends, which lost 4 bases and 4 bases, there was a span of 14 bases. CDR3 length: 15 residues.

As for this clone: In the same sample, other DNA sequences code for this CDR3. V gene TRBV7-2 combines with J gene TRBJ2-5; D is ambiguous. Germline V gives CDR1 SGHTA, CDR2 FQGNSA. This CDR3 is built from 13 residues. Trimming removed 3 bases from V and 2 bases from J, with 7 bases in between. CDR3 sequence: CASSFVFQETQYF. The CDR3 coding sequence is TGTGCCAGCAGCTTCGTCTTTCAAGAGACCCAGTACTTC.

This chain joins TRBV7-9 and TRBJ2-7; D remains ambiguous. CDR1 and CDR2 (germline): SEHNR, FQNEAQ (reference sequence). CDR3 length: 14 residues. V lost 2 bases and J 3 bases, leaving 11 bases between the germline ends. Written as DNA, the CDR3 is TGTGCCAGCAGCTTACAGCAACAGAGCTACGAGCAGTACTTC. Its protein is CASSLQQQSYEQYF.

The V gene is TRBV3-1 (or the pseudogene TRBV3-2), the J gene TRBJ1-5, with unresolved D. This CDR3 has 14 residues. Trimming removed 5 bases from V and 10 bases from J, with 18 bases in between. Germline lookup yields CDR1 LGHDT and CDR2 YNNKEL (reference sequence). CDR3 bases: TGTGCCAGCAGCGGCCGAGGTGGAGTCGGTCCCCAGCATTTT. Protein: CASSGRGGVGPQHF.

This sequence joins TRBV7-2 and TRBJ2-5; TRBD1 might be the D (8 bases). Per germline, CDR1 SGHTA and CDR2 FQGNSA. V lost 5 bases to trimming and J lost 2 bases, with 15 bases between them. The CDR3 loop spans 15 amino acids. CDR3 coding DNA: TGTGCCAGCAGCGCCACAGGGGGGGGACAAGAGACCCAGTACTTC. It codes for CASSATGGGQETQYF.

The rearrangement links TRBV5-1 to TRBJ2-5, with 9 nucleotides matching TRBD2. Trimming at V came to 0 bases and at J to 2 bases, leaving 11 bases not matched to a gene. Germline values: CDR1 SGHRS, CDR2 YFSETQ. The length of the CDR3 is 18 residues. CDR3 DNA: TGCGCCAGCAGCTTGGCCGGGCTAGCGGGAATGTATCAAGAGACCCAGTACTTC. It is translated as CASSLAGLAGMYQETQYF.

The V gene is TRBV13, the J gene TRBJ2-5; TRBD2 matches 14 bases. J gave up 2 bases and V 5 bases, and 4 bases lay outside the gene matches. CDR1 and CDR2 (germline): PRHDT, FYEKMQ (reference sequence). The CDR3 extends over 16 amino acids. CDR3: CASSPRTSGGQETQYF. The CDR3, as DNA: TGTGCCAGCAGCCCCCGGACTAGCGGGGGGCAAGAGACCCAGTACTTC.

The chain combines TRBV7-9 with TRBJ1-6; TRBD1 aligns across 9 bases. The junction had 18 bases not matched to a gene; V was cut back by 2 bases and J by 16 bases. Looked up from germline, CDR1 is SEHNR and CDR2 is FQNEAQ (reference sequence). The CDR3 is made up of 17 amino acids. The CDR3 nucleotides read TGTGCCAGCAGCTTATCAGCCGTAACAGGGGGCGGCTTAGGGCTCCACTTT. Protein product: CASSLSAVTGGGLGLHF.